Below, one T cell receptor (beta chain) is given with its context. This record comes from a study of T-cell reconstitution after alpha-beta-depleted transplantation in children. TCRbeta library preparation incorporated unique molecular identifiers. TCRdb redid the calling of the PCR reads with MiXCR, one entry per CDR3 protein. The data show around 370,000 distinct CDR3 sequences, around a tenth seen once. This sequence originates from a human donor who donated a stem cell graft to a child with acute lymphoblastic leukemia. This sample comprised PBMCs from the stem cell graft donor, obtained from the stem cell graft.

CDR3 residues: CASSYSSDGYGYTF. Written as DNA, the CDR3 is TGTGCCAGCAGTTACTCGTCGGACGGATATGGCTACACCTTC. The rearrangement uses TRBV6-5 and TRBJ1-2; D not resolved. The CDR3 loop spans 14 amino acids. Trimming cost V 0 bases and J 5 bases, with 10 bases left between them. Germline V gene sequence: CDR1 MNHEY, CDR2 SVGAGI.